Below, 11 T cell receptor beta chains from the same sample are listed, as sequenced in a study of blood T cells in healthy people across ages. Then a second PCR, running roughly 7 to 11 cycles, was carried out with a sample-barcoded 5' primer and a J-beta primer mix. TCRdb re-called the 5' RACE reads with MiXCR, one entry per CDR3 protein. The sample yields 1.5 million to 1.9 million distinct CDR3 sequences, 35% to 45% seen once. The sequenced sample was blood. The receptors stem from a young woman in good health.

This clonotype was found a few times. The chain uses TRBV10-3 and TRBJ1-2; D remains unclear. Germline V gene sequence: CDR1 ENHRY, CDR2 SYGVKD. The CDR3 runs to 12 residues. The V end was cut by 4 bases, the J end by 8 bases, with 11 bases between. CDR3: CAISAGGAGYTF. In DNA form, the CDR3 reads TGTGCCATCAGTGCAGGAGGAGCGGGCTACACCTTC.

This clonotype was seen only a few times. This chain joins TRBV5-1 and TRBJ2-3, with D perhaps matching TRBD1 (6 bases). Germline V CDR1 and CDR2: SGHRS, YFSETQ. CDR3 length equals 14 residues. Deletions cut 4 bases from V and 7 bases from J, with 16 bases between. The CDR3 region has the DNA TGCGCCAGCAGCGGACAGCTAACAGTGAATACGCAGTATTTT. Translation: CASSGQLTVNTQYF.

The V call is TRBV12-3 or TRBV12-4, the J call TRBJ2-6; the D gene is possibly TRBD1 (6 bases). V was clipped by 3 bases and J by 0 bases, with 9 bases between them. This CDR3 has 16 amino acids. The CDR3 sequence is CASSFQGNSGANVLTF. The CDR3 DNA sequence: TGTGCCAGCAGTTTTCAGGGGAACTCTGGGGCCAACGTCCTGACTTTC.

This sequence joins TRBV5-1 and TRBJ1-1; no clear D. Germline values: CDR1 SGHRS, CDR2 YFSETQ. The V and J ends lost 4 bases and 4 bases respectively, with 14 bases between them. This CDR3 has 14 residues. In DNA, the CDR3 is TGCGCCAGCAGCCGGCCCGAGGGAGGCACTGAAGCTTTCTTT. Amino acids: CASSRPEGGTEAFF.

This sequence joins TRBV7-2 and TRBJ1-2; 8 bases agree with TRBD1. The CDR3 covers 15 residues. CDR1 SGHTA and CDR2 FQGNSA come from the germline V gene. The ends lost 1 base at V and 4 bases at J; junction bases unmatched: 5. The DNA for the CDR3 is TGTGCCAGCAGCTTAGAGCAGGGGGCATTCTATGGCTACACCTTC. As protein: CASSLEQGAFYGYTF.

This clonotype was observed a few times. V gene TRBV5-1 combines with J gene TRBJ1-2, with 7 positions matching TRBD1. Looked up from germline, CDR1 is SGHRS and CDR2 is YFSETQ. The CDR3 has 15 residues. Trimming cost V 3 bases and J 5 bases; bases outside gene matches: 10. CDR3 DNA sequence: TGCGCCAGCAGCTCCGCAGGGGGGCACAGATATGGCTACACCTTC. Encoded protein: CASSSAGGHRYGYTF.

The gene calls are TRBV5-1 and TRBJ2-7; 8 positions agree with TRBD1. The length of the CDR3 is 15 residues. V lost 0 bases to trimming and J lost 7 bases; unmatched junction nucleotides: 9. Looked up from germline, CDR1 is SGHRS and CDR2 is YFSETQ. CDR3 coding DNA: TGCGCCAGCAGCTTGGGAACAGGGGGTAGAAATGAGCAGTACTTC. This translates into CASSLGTGGRNEQYF.

The CDR3 protein is CATSTTTGVDTQYF. As DNA, the CDR3 is TGTGCCACCAGCACAACTACAGGGGTAGATACGCAGTATTTT. The chain has TRBV15 and TRBJ2-3, with TRBD1 identical over 7 bases. The germline V gene encodes CDR1 LNHNV and CDR2 YYDKDF (reference sequence). The ends lost 4 bases at V and 5 bases at J; junction bases unmatched: 6. The CDR3 length is 14 residues.

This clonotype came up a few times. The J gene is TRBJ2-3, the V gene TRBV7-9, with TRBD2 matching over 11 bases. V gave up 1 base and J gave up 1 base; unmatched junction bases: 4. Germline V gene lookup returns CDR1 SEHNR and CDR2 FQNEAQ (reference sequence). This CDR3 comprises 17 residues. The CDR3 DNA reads TGTGCCAGCAGCTTAGAATTGGGACTAGCGGGCACAGATACGCAGTATTTT. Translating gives CASSLELGLAGTDTQYF.

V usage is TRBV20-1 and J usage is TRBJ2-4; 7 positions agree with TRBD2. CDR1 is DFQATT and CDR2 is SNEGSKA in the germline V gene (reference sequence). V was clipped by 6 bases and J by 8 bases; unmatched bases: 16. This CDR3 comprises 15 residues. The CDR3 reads CSAPSNGRGRDIQYF. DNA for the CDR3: TGCAGTGCGCCCTCAAATGGGCGGGGGAGAGACATTCAGTACTTC.

The CDR3 spells CASGATKETQYF. The CDR3 coding sequence is TGTGCCAGCGGGGCAACTAAAGAGACCCAGTACTTC. The chain is built from TRBV25-1 and TRBJ2-4, with a possible D match to TRBD1 (5 bases). The DNA end favors TRBJ2-5, so the J call may be wrong. The CDR3 is 12 amino acids. Germline assignment: CDR1 MGHDK and CDR2 SYGVNS.